Detailed here is one T cell receptor (beta chain). The antigen is undetermined. This record belongs to a study of cytomegalovirus exposure and HLA in healthy donors. PCR involved 60 Vbeta and 13 Jbeta primers. Generated by immunoSEQ multiplex PCR, the TCRdb table keeps only in-frame clones and is missing some. Of over 150,000 clones listed, about 68% were seen once; the top ten hold over 1.1%. Study-level results: Many donors carried some public TCRs, although rarity characterized most TCR sequences. When the data were analyzed later, several of the most significant clusters appeared to be linked to common viral pathogens.

V was cut by 11 bases and J by 0 bases, with 14 bases left in between. The CDR3 consists of 14 residues. Germline V gene data show CDR1 as MRHNA and CDR2 as SNTAGT. The sample taken for sequencing was PBMCs. This sequence originates from a young man in good health and CMV-seronegative. V usage is TRBV6-4 and J usage is TRBJ2-1, with a tentative D call TRBD2 (6 bases). The CDR3 protein is CAGGAPSSYNEQFF. The CDR3 bases are TGTGCCGGAGGGGCGCCTAGCTCCTACAATGAGCAGTTCTTC.